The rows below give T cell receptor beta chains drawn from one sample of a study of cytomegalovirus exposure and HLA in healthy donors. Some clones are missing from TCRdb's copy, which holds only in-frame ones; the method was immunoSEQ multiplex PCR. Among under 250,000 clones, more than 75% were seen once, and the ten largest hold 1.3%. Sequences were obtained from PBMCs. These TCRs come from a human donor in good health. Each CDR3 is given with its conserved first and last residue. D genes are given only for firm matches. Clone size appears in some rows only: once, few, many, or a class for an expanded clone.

TGTGCCAGCATAGCGGGAGGGCTTAACACCGGGGAGCTGTTTTTT | CASIAGGLNTGELFF | TRBJ2-2 | TRBD2 | . | TRBV6-5
TGTGCCAGCAGTACGACCACAGGTACAGTCTACGAGCAGTACTTC | CASSTTTGTVYEQYF | TRBJ2-7 | . | . | TRBV6-5
TGTGCCAGCAGCTTAGTTAACCAGGGCCTTGGGTACGAGCAGTACTTC | CASSLVNQGLGYEQYF | TRBJ2-7 | . | few | TRBV7-9
TGTGCTAGCAGCTCCCACAGGCTCCACGAGCAGTACTTC | CASSSHRLHEQYF | TRBJ2-7 | . | . | TRBV7-7
TGTGCCAGCAGTGGGGACAGTACCAGGACTAGCGGCGGCACAGATACGCAGTATTTT | CASSGDSTRTSGGTDTQYF | TRBJ2-3 | TRBD2 | . | TRBV28
TGTGCCAGCAGCTTAGTTACCTACAATGAGCAGTTCTTC | CASSLVTYNEQFF | TRBJ2-1 | . | once | TRBV7-2
TGTGCCAGCAGCTTGGAGGCTGGGAGCCCAGACACAGATACGCAGTATTTT | CASSLEAGSPDTDTQYF | TRBJ2-3 | . | . | TRBV5-5
TGTGCCAGCAGAGACAGCTATAATTCACCCCTCCACTTT | CASRDSYNSPLHF | TRBJ1-6 | . | once | TRBV14
TGTGCCAGTAGTAGACAGGGGGGTTTTTCTGGGGCCAACGTCCTGACTTTC | CASSRQGGFSGANVLTF | TRBJ2-6 | TRBD1 | . | TRBV19
TGTGCCAGCAGCACCCGCCGGACTAGCGGCCTACTCAATACCTACAATGAGCAGTTCTTC | CASSTRRTSGLLNTYNEQFF | TRBJ2-1 | TRBD2 | few | TRBV9
TGTGCCATCAGTGAGTCGAAGGCCTACCTCAGCGGGAGGGAGAGAGAAGCCAAAAACATTCAGTACTTC | CAISESKAYLSGREREAKNIQYF | TRBJ2-4 | TRBD2 | . | TRBV10-3
TGTGCCAGCTCACCAATGCCTAGCGGGAGAATCAATGAGCAGTTCTTC | CASSPMPSGRINEQFF | TRBJ2-1 | TRBD2 | . | TRBV18
TGTGCCAGCAGCCTCTCCGGGACTCTAGAGACCCAGTACTTC | CASSLSGTLETQYF | TRBJ2-5 | . | . | TRBV7-9
TGCAGCGTAGAAAGGGGCCGGTACACTGAAGCTTTCTTT | CSVERGRYTEAFF | TRBJ1-1 | . | . | TRBV29-1
TGTGCCAGCCGGGCCGGGAGTGGGATAGAGACCCAGTACTTC | CASRAGSGIETQYF | TRBJ2-5 | . | . | TRBV6-1
TGCGCCAGCAGCTTGGGCGGGAGGGCCGTTTTCAATGAGCAGTTCTTC | CASSLGGRAVFNEQFF | TRBJ2-1 | TRBD2 | . | TRBV5-1
TGTGCCAGCAGCGTATCAGGGTTTAATGAAAAACTGTTTTTT | CASSVSGFNEKLFF | TRBJ1-4 | . | . | TRBV9
TGCGCCAGCAGCCCCGGACTAGCGGGCCCGAACACCGGGGAGCTGTTTTTT | CASSPGLAGPNTGELFF | TRBJ2-2 | TRBD2 | . | TRBV5-1
TGCGCCAGCAGCAGCGACAGGGAGGAGCTGTTTTTT | CASSSDREELFF | TRBJ2-2 | TRBD1 | . | TRBV5-1
TGTGCCAGCAGCTCGCAGACTAGCAGCTACAATGAGCAGTTCTTC | CASSSQTSSYNEQFF | TRBJ2-1 | TRBD2 | . | TRBV5-6
TGTGCCAGCAGGTCGGCTAGCGGGGGGGATTACAATGAGCAGTTCTTC | CASRSASGGDYNEQFF | TRBJ2-1 | TRBD2 | . | TRBV27
TGTGCCAGCAGCTTTCCACCACTAACTCCGGGACAGGGTCGTAGTGGCTACACCTTC | CASSFPPLTPGQGRSGYTF | TRBJ1-2 | TRBD1 | . | TRBV7-9
TGTGCCTGGAGGGCCCCTTCGACATCAGGGTTGGGAAAGCAGTACTTC | CAWRAPSTSGLGKQYF | TRBJ2-7 | . | . | TRBV30
TGTGCCAGCAGTGTTCGGCTAGCGGGGAGTAATGAGCAGTTCTTC | CASSVRLAGSNEQFF | TRBJ2-1 | TRBD2 | . | TRBV2
TGCGCCAGCAGCCAAGATCGGGCAGGGGGCGAGCAGTACTTC | CASSQDRAGGEQYF | TRBJ2-7 | TRBD1 | . | TRBV4-1
TGTGCCAGCAGTGAAGGTCGAGGCTGGCCCCAGCATTTT | CASSEGRGWPQHF | TRBJ1-5 | . | . | TRBV6-5
TGCGCCAGCAGCCAAGCGGACAGTAAAGCTAACTATGGCTACACCTTC | CASSQADSKANYGYTF | TRBJ1-2 | . | . | TRBV4-1
TGTGCCAGCAGTGGGGCAGGGCCCTCAGGATCCATATATTTT | CASSGAGPSGSIYF | TRBJ1-3 | . | . | TRBV6-1
TGCGCCAGCAGCCTGGCGGGAACAGGAAACACCATATATTTT | CASSLAGTGNTIYF | TRBJ1-3 | . | . | TRBV5-1
TGTGCCAGCACGATCGACAGGGGATATCAGCCCCAGCATTTT | CASTIDRGYQPQHF | TRBJ1-5 | TRBD1 | once | TRBV7-2
TGCGCCAGCAGTGAGTCTGGGAGGGGAAGAAATGAGCAGTTCTTC | CASSESGRGRNEQFF | TRBJ2-1 | TRBD2 | . | TRBV10-1
TGTGCCAGCAGTTACCCCGGGACAAAAGCTGGAAACACCATATATTTT | CASSYPGTKAGNTIYF | TRBJ1-3 | . | . | TRBV28
TGTGCCAGCAGTTTTGCAAGACAGGGCTACGAGCAGTACTTC | CASSFARQGYEQYF | TRBJ2-7 | TRBD1 | . | TRBV28
TGTGCCAGCTCCCCGGGACAGGGTGGGCTCGGGGCCAACGTCCTGACTTTC | CASSPGQGGLGANVLTF | TRBJ2-6 | TRBD1 | . | TRBV2
TGTGCCAGTAGTGTTAGGAGCACTGAAGCTTTCTTT | CASSVRSTEAFF | TRBJ1-1 | . | . | TRBV19
TGTGCCAGTAGCATGGACAGGGATCAGCCCCAGCATTTT | CASSMDRDQPQHF | TRBJ1-5 | TRBD1 | . | TRBV19
TGCGCCAGCAGCAAAACGGGAGGTGAAAAACTGTTTTTT | CASSKTGGEKLFF | TRBJ1-4 | . | . | TRBV4-1
TGTGCCAGCAGCTTCGGCGGGGGGGCTGCGGAGGAGCAGTTCTTC | CASSFGGGAAEEQFF | TRBJ2-1 | TRBD2 | . | TRBV7-3
TGTGCCAGCAGCCAGGCCCCGACAGGTGGCGGAAACACCATATATTTT | CASSQAPTGGGNTIYF | TRBJ1-3 | . | . | TRBV4-2
TGTGCCAGTAGTCACACCAGCGGGAGGGCCCGGGAGACCCAGTACTTC | CASSHTSGRARETQYF | TRBJ2-5 | TRBD2 | . | TRBV19
TGTGCCAGCGGCCCGGAGGGGAGGAGAGTTGGGGAGACCCAGTACTTC | CASGPEGRRVGETQYF | TRBJ2-5 | . | . | TRBV7-2
TGCGCCAGCAGCTTGGGCAACTACGAGCAGTACTTC | CASSLGNYEQYF | TRBJ2-7 | . | . | TRBV5-1
TGTGCCAGCAAGTTACTCGGGGGATCCTCCTACGAGCAGTACTTC | CASKLLGGSSYEQYF | TRBJ2-7 | . | . | TRBV6-5
TGTGCCAGCCGTAGACAGGGGGCGGGCATGAACACTGAAGCTTTCTTT | CASRRQGAGMNTEAFF | TRBJ1-1 | TRBD1 | . | TRBV25-1
TGTGCCAGCAGCTCGAGGACAGGGAACACCGGGGAGCTGTTTTTT | CASSSRTGNTGELFF | TRBJ2-2 | TRBD1 | . | TRBV7-2
TGCGCCAGCAGCTTGGAGGGACAGGGCCTCAATGAGCAGTTCTTC | CASSLEGQGLNEQFF | TRBJ2-1 | TRBD1 | . | TRBV5-1
TGCGCCAGCAGCCAGGGACTAGCGGGAGTTGGCCGAAGGTGGTACTTC | CASSQGLAGVGRRWYF | TRBJ2-7 | TRBD2 | . | TRBV4-1
TGTGCCAGCAGCTTAGAGCCGGGAGGGCCCAATGAGCAGTTCTTC | CASSLEPGGPNEQFF | TRBJ2-1 | TRBD2 | . | TRBV11-3